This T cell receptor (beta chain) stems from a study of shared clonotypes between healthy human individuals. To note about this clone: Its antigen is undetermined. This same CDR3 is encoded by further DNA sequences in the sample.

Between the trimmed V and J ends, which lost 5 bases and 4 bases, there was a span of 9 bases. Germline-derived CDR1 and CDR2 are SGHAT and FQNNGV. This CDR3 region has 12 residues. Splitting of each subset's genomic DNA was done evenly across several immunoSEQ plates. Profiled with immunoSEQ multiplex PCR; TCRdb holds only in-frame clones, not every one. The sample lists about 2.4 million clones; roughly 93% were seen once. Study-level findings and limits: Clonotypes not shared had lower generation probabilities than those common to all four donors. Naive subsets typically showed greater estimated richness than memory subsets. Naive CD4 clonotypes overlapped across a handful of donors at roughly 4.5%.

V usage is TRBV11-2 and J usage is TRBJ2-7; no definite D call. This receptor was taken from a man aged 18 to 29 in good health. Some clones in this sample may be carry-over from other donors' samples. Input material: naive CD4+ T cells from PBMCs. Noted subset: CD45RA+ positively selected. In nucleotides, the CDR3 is TGTGCCAGCAGCCCGGGCGGTTACGAGCAGTACTTC. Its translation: CASSPGGYEQYF.